These 23 T cell receptor beta chains were sequenced from one sample in a study of blood T cells in healthy people across ages. Primed by a sample-barcoded 5' primer and a J-beta primer mix, a second PCR proceeded for roughly 7 to 12 cycles. TCRdb re-derived calls from the 5' RACE reads in MiXCR, one entry per CDR3 protein. There are around 1,900,000 distinct CDR3 sequences in the sample; 39% occur only once, and 23% lies in the top ten. The sequencing input was blood. These receptors all come from a human donor in good health.

The rearrangement links TRBV7-8 to TRBJ2-1; a weak D match, TRBD2 (6 bases). This CDR3 spans 14 amino acids. Germline V gene lookup returns CDR1 SGHVS and CDR2 FQNEAQ. The V gene lost 8 bases and the J gene lost 2 bases, with 13 bases spanning the gap. This CDR3 is CASCGAGTYNEQFF. CDR3 nucleotides: TGTGCCAGCTGCGGGGCGGGGACCTACAATGAGCAGTTCTTC.

The table lists this clonotype with a few counts. The chain links TRBV6-4 to TRBJ2-1, with 9 bases aligning to TRBD2. J lost 8 bases, V lost 7 bases, and 12 bases had no gene match. This CDR3 region has 15 residues. Looked up from germline, CDR1 is MRHNA and CDR2 is SNTAGT. CDR3 region: CASTPRGGGEHEQFF. The CDR3 bases are TGTGCCAGCACCCCTCGTGGCGGGGGGGAACATGAGCAGTTCTTC.

The sample holds a few counts of this clonotype. This sequence joins TRBV7-2 and TRBJ2-1, with 9 bases matching TRBD1. Germline loops: CDR1 SGHTA, CDR2 FQGNSA. The ends lost 5 bases at V and 7 bases at J; junction bases unmatched: 15. The CDR3 runs 17 residues. CDR3: CASSPSRDRVTGNEQFF. CDR3 DNA sequence: TGTGCCAGCAGCCCCTCCCGGGACAGGGTAACGGGAAATGAGCAGTTCTTC.

This chain links TRBV12-3 or TRBV12-4 with TRBJ2-5; tentative D call: TRBD2 (6 bases). CDR3 length: 15 residues. Trimming stripped 3 bases from V and 11 bases from J, with 22 bases between. The CDR3 DNA follows: TGTGCCAGCAGTTTCGGGTATCGGCTAGGAGGGGATCAGTACTTC. Translating gives CASSFGYRLGGDQYF.

This clonotype was seen a handful of times. The V and J genes are TRBV30 and TRBJ1-2; D gene uncertain. This CDR3 is 11 amino acids long. The germline V gene encodes CDR1 GTSNPN and CDR2 SVGIG (reference sequence). V was trimmed by 3 bases and J by 10 bases, leaving 12 bases between them. CDR3: CAWRFLGPYTF. The CDR3 DNA reads as TGTGCCTGGAGGTTTCTGGGTCCCTACACCTTC. The variable domain in full, with the rest retrieved from reference TRBV30 and TRBJ1-2, is SQTIHQWPATLVQPVGSPLSLECTVEGTSNPNLYWYRQAAGRGLQLLFYSVGIGQISSEVPQNLSASRPQDRQFILSSKKLLLSDSGFYLCAWRFLGPYTFGSGTRLTVV.

This clonotype was counted once. A much larger clone differs from this one at a single base, so this may be a read error. The rearrangement joins TRBV4-3 to TRBJ2-5, with D possibly being TRBD1 or TRBD2 (5 bases each). With 3 bases removed from V and 10 bases from J, the gap between germline ends came to 15 bases. CDR3 length: 13 amino acids. The germline gives CDR1 LGHNA, CDR2 YSLEER. In DNA form, the CDR3 reads TGCGCCAGCAGCCAGACGAAACGGGACGACCAGTACTTC. The encoded protein is CASSQTKRDDQYF.

This clonotype was counted a few times. This rearrangement joins TRBV4-3 to TRBJ2-5, with D maybe TRBD2 (6 bases). CDR3 size: 15 residues. V dropped 2 bases and J dropped 11 bases, with 21 bases sitting between them. Germline V gene data show CDR1 as LGHNA and CDR2 as YSLEER. In DNA, the CDR3 is TGCGCCAGCAGCCAACATTGGGCAGGAGGGAATGAGCAGTACTTC. Translation: CASSQHWAGGNEQYF.

The rearrangement links TRBV5-1 to TRBJ2-3, with 7 bases matching TRBD1. The junction had 7 bases not matched to a gene; V was cut back by 0 bases and J by 3 bases. CDR3 length: 16 amino acids. Germline V gene lookup returns CDR1 SGHRS and CDR2 YFSETQ. CDR3 residues: CASSLEAAGGTDTQYF. The DNA of the CDR3 is TGCGCCAGCAGCTTGGAGGCGGCAGGGGGAACAGATACGCAGTATTTT. Filled out from reference TRBV5-1 and TRBJ2-3, the complete variable domain reads KAGVTQTPRYLIKTRGQQVTLSCSPISGHRSVSWYQQTPGQGLQFLFEYFSETQRNKGNFPGRFSGRQFSNSRSEMNVSTLELGDSALYLCASSLEAAGGTDTQYFGPGTRLTVL.

The chain links TRBV7-2 to TRBJ2-1; D possibly uses TRBD1 or TRBD2 (6 bases each). Trimming removed 7 bases at V and 3 bases at J, with 16 bases between. Per the germline V gene, CDR1 is SGHTA and CDR2 is FQGNSA. The CDR3 loop spans 15 amino acids. This chain's CDR3 is CASIWRDNVYNEQFF. The DNA for the CDR3 is TGTGCCAGCATCTGGCGGGACAACGTCTACAATGAGCAGTTCTTC. Filled out from reference TRBV7-2 and TRBJ2-1, the complete variable domain reads GAGVSQSPSNKVTEKGKDVELRCDPISGHTALYWYRQSLGQGLEFLIYFQGNSAPDKSGLPSDRFSAERTGGSVSTLTIQRTQQEDSAVYLCASIWRDNVYNEQFFGPGTRLTVL.

The V and J genes are TRBV7-2 and TRBJ2-7; 7 bases match TRBD2. The CDR3 has 12 amino acids. J lost 12 bases, V lost 3 bases, and 8 bases had no gene match. The germline CDR1 and CDR2 sequences are SGHTA and FQGNSA. The CDR3 protein is CASSFWGGKLYF. The DNA of the CDR3 is TGTGCCAGCAGCTTTTGGGGGGGAAAGTTGTACTTC. Filled out from reference TRBV7-2 and TRBJ2-7, the complete variable domain reads GAGVSQSPSNKVTEKGKDVELRCDPISGHTALYWYRQSLGQGLEFLIYFQGNSAPDKSGLPSDRFSAERTGGSVSTLTIQRTQQEDSAVYLCASSFWGGKLYFGPGTRLTVT.

This chain uses TRBV29-1 with TRBJ2-7, with TRBD2 as a possible D gene (6 bases). Germline V gene data show CDR1 as SQVTM and CDR2 as ANQGSEA. Trimming pared 6 bases from V and 7 bases from J, leaving 22 bases between. The CDR3 covers 14 residues. As DNA, the CDR3 is TGCAGCGTCGAGGGAGGCCCACCCTGTTGGGAGCAGTACTTC. Translated: CSVEGGPPCWEQYF.

About this clonotype itself: The junction does not match germline at one end; this may be a read error. The chain couples TRBV9 to TRBJ1-2, with D maybe TRBD1 (6 bases). Germline values: CDR1 SGDLS, CDR2 YYNGEE. The CDR3 consists of 17 residues. The CDR3 coding sequence is TGTGCCAGCAGCTTTACACGACAGGCCCGCAGGAACTGTGGCTACACCTTC. It translates to CASSFTRQARRNCGYTF.

This clonotype was found a few times. This sequence joins TRBV12-3 or TRBV12-4 and TRBJ1-2; 7 bases fit TRBD1. The CDR3 totals 13 residues. The V and J ends lost 5 bases and 8 bases, in that order; junction bases with no gene match: 8. In nucleotides, the CDR3 is TGTGCCAGCAGTCCGCAGGGGGAGCGCGGCTACACCTTC. Translating it yields CASSPQGERGYTF.

The J gene is TRBJ2-3, the V gene TRBV12-3 or TRBV12-4, with TRBD1 identical over 7 bases. The CDR3 consists of 15 residues. Losses at the gene ends were 6 bases for V and 0 bases for J; bases not matched to a gene: 6. CDR3 in amino acids: CASRRPGQSTDTQYF. The CDR3 DNA sequence: TGTGCCAGCAGGAGACCGGGACAGAGCACAGATACGCAGTATTTT.

The chain combines TRBV6-6 with TRBJ1-5; weak D call: TRBD1 (6 bases). Trimming removed 7 bases from V and 7 bases from J, with 14 bases in between. The V gene's germline CDR1 is MNHNY and CDR2 SVGAGI (reference sequence). CDR3 size: 13 residues. CDR3 nucleotides: TGTGCCAGCAACGAGGGGGGGCCACAGCCCCAGCATTTT. This translates into CASNEGGPQPQHF.

The chain recombines TRBV11-3 with TRBJ2-5, with TRBD2 matching over 8 bases. The CDR3 is made up of 14 amino acids. Trimming removed 8 bases from V and 5 bases from J; junction bases left unmatched: 10. Looked up from germline, CDR1 is SGHNT and CDR2 is YENEEA. The CDR3 DNA reads TGTGCCAGCGCCAATCGGGGGGGCGGGGAGACCCAGTACTTC. Translating gives CASANRGGGETQYF.

The chain combines TRBV6-5 with TRBJ2-2; TRBD1 is a possible D gene (6 bases). Looked up from germline, CDR1 is MNHEY and CDR2 is SVGAGI. Trimming took off 10 bases at V and 3 bases at J, with 12 bases between the two ends. This CDR3 contains 13 residues. CDR3 in amino acids: CATGTWDTGELFF. The CDR3 DNA follows: TGTGCCACCGGGACATGGGACACCGGGGAGCTGTTTTTT.

V usage is TRBV7-9 and J usage is TRBJ1-2; D ambiguous. This CDR3 spans 14 amino acids. The V gene lost 3 bases and the J gene lost 4 bases, with 12 bases spanning the gap. In germline, CDR1 is SEHNR, CDR2 FQNEAQ (reference sequence). The DNA for the CDR3 is TGTGCCAGCAGCTTGGGGAAGCAGCCCTATGGCTACACCTTC. This encodes CASSLGKQPYGYTF.

This clonotype was counted between two and nine times. The chain couples TRBV7-2 to TRBJ2-4, with 7 bases matching TRBD2. The germline gives CDR1 SGHTA, CDR2 FQGNSA. V lost 5 bases to trimming and J lost 8 bases; unmatched junction nucleotides: 12. CDR3 length: 15 amino acids. The CDR3 sequence: CASSPPGGTRDIQYF. The CDR3 DNA reads TGTGCCAGCAGCCCCCCGGGAGGAACAAGGGACATTCAGTACTTC.

This clonotype was seen a handful of times. This sequence joins TRBV13 and TRBJ1-2, with 7 bases identical to TRBD1. V shed 5 bases and J 7 bases; nucleotides not matched to a gene: 7. Germline V gene lookup returns CDR1 PRHDT and CDR2 FYEKMQ (reference sequence). This CDR3 region has 13 residues. The CDR3 DNA reads as TGTGCCAGCAGCACGACAGGGCGGGGTGGCTACACCTTC. Translating it yields CASSTTGRGGYTF.

This clonotype was counted once. The genes are TRBV29-1 and TRBJ2-7, with D possibly being TRBD2 (6 bases). Trimming pared 4 bases from V and 2 bases from J, leaving 15 bases between. There are 14 residues in the CDR3. CDR1 SQVTM and CDR2 ANQGSEA come from the germline V gene. The CDR3 DNA reads as TGCAGCGTTGCGCGGGGCTCGGGGGCCTACGAGCAGTACTTC. Translation: CSVARGSGAYEQYF.

Comment on this clonotype: Mismatch with germline at one junction end may stem from a read error. CDR3 nucleotides: TGTGCCTGCAGTCATTGGGGCAGAGAGCAGTTCTTC. This codes for CACSHWGREQFF. This chain uses TRBV28 with TRBJ2-1; tentative D call: TRBD1 (5 bases). The CDR3 runs 12 residues. CDR1 and CDR2 from the germline V gene are MDHEN and SYDVKM.

This sequence joins TRBV27 and TRBJ1-1; D gene uncertain. Germline assignment: CDR1 MNHEY and CDR2 SMNVEV (reference sequence). This CDR3 comprises 15 residues. Trimming cost V 0 bases and J 4 bases, with 12 bases left between them. The CDR3 nucleotides read TGTGCCAGCAGTTTATCTAGCGGGTTGGCCACTGAAGCTTTCTTT. Translation gives CASSLSSGLATEAFF.